These T cell receptor beta chains were read from a single sample in a study of blood T cell repertoires in COVID-19. Some clones are missing from TCRdb's copy, which holds only in-frame ones; the method was immunoSEQ multiplex PCR. Of hundreds of thousands of clones in the sample, about 88% were seen once. The sequencing input was PBMCs or T cells enriched from blood (not recorded which). The receptor source for this set is a woman between 18 and 30 years old who had been exposed to COVID-19. Each CDR3 is given with its conserved first and last residue. A D gene is named only where the DNA matches it firmly. The size of a clone is reported for some rows only, either as once, few or many, or as a class for expanded clones.

d_call j_call v_call clone_size cdr3_nt cdr3_aa
TRBD2 TRBJ2-4 TRBV6-1 NA TGTGCCAGCAGTGAACACGGAAGGAGGACTAGCGGCATTCTAGCCAAAAACATTCAGTACTTC CASSEHGRRTSGILAKNIQYF
NA TRBJ2-1 TRBV5-1 NA TGCGCCAGCAGCTTGGAACCCGGTGAGCAGTTCTTC CASSLEPGEQFF
NA TRBJ1-2 TRBV5-1 NA TGCGCCAGCAGCCCCGGACAGCGAGAGTACACCTTC CASSPGQREYTF
NA TRBJ1-1 TRBV7-9 NA TGTGCCAGCAGCATCGTTGGGGGGAAAGCCACTGAAGCTTTCTTT CASSIVGGKATEAFF
TRBD1 TRBJ2-4 TRBV28 NA TGTGCCAGCAGTTTGGGACAGGTCCCCAAAAACATTCAGTACTTC CASSLGQVPKNIQYF
TRBD2 TRBJ2-1 TRBV28 NA TGTGCCAGCACCCGACTAGCGAGACACTCCTACAATGAGCAGTTCTTC CASTRLARHSYNEQFF
TRBD1 TRBJ2-7 TRBV2 NA TGTGCCAGCAGTTCGGGACAGGGCTCCTACGAGCAGTACTTC CASSSGQGSYEQYF
TRBD2 TRBJ2-1 TRBV7-9 NA TGTGCCAGCAGCTTAGGAGGACTAGCCGACAGGCAGTTCTTC CASSLGGLADRQFF
TRBD1 TRBJ2-4 TRBV3-1/TRBV3-2 NA TGTGCCAGCAGACCAGGGGGCAGGGGCATTCAGTACTTC CASRPGGRGIQYF
TRBD1 TRBJ1-5 TRBV3-1/TRBV3-2 NA TGTGCCAGCAGCCAAGGGACAGGATTGTATCAGCCCCAGCATTTT CASSQGTGLYQPQHF
NA TRBJ1-2 TRBV28 few TGTGCCAGCAGTTTAAGTGCAGGGCGGGGCTATGGCTACACCTTC CASSLSAGRGYGYTF
NA TRBJ2-7 TRBV7-8 few TGTGCCAGCAGCTTAGCGCAGAAGGCGGTCTACGAGCAGTACTTC CASSLAQKAVYEQYF
NA TRBJ1-5 TRBV10-3 NA TGTGCCATCAGTGGCGGCGGCTCCAATCAGCCCCAGCATTTT CAISGGGSNQPQHF
TRBD1 TRBJ1-2 TRBV9 NA TGTGCCAGCAGCGTGGGGACAGGGGGCTATGGCTACACCTTC CASSVGTGGYGYTF
TRBD1 TRBJ2-7 TRBV4-2 NA TGTGCCAGCAGCCATAGTTTAGACAGGGAAACTTACGAGCAGTACTTC CASSHSLDRETYEQYF
NA TRBJ2-7 TRBV13 once TGTGCCAGCAGCTTAGGTCTGGCGGGCGGGTCCTACGAGCAGTACTTC CASSLGLAGGSYEQYF
TRBD1 TRBJ2-5 TRBV19 NA TGTGCCAGTAGTCCGGGTCAGGGGGCAGGAGGAGAGACCCAGTACTTC CASSPGQGAGGETQYF
NA TRBJ2-1 TRBV5-4 few TGTGCCAGCAGCTTGGAGGGGGATGCCTACAATGAGCAGTTCTTC CASSLEGDAYNEQFF
TRBD1 TRBJ1-5 TRBV5-6 once TGTGCCAGCAGCTTGGGGACAGGGCTTAATCAGCCCCAGCATTTT CASSLGTGLNQPQHF
TRBD1 TRBJ2-7 TRBV19 NA TGTGCCAGTAGGGGAATAGGGACAGGGGAGGGCTCCGAGCAGTACTTC CASRGIGTGEGSEQYF
NA TRBJ1-2 TRBV4-1 once TGCGCCAGCAGCCAAGAGTACAGGGATGGCTACACCTTC CASSQEYRDGYTF
TRBD1 TRBJ2-7 TRBV7-9 NA TGTGCCAGCAGCTTAACCTCGGGACAGGGCGGCTACGAGCAGTACTTC CASSLTSGQGGYEQYF
NA TRBJ2-5 TRBV19 NA TGTGCCAGTTCTCCAGGGCCCGGAGAGACCCAGTACTTC CASSPGPGETQYF
TRBD1 TRBJ2-4 TRBV5-5 NA TGTGCCAGCAGCTTTGAATGGGACAGGCAAAACATTCAGTACTTC CASSFEWDRQNIQYF
NA TRBJ2-3 TRBV24-1 once TGTGCCACCAGTGATGGACAACGCACAGATACGCAGTATTTT CATSDGQRTDTQYF
NA TRBJ2-3 TRBV5-4 NA TGTGCCAGCAGCTCGACTGGAACTAGCACAGATACGCAGTATTTT CASSSTGTSTDTQYF
NA TRBJ1-2 TRBV4-1 NA TGCGCCAGCAGCCACCCCGGGGCAGGGGACTATGGCTACACCTTC CASSHPGAGDYGYTF
NA TRBJ2-1 TRBV7-3 NA TGTGCCACCACTCATAGTGAGCAGTTCTTC CATTHSEQFF
NA TRBJ1-2 TRBV5-8 NA TGTGCCAGCAGCCAGCCGGGAGCTTATGGCTACACCTTC CASSQPGAYGYTF
TRBD2 TRBJ2-2 TRBV5-1 NA TGCGCCAGCAGCTTAACTAGCGGGAGTGTGGCCGGGGAGCTGTTTTTT CASSLTSGSVAGELFF
TRBD1 TRBJ2-2 TRBV14 NA TGTGCCAGCAGCCGGACAGGGAACACCGGGGAGCTGTTTTTT CASSRTGNTGELFF
TRBD2 TRBJ2-3 TRBV5-1 NA TGCGCCAGCAGCTCTGGACTAGCGACAGATACGCAGTATTTT CASSSGLATDTQYF
TRBD2 TRBJ2-7 TRBV2 NA TGTGCCAGCAGTGAAATAGGACTAGCGACCCACGAGCAGTACTTC CASSEIGLATHEQYF
TRBD1 TRBJ2-7 TRBV18 NA TGTGCCAGCTCACCGACAGGGGGCAACTCCTACGAGCAGTACTTC CASSPTGGNSYEQYF
NA TRBJ1-5 TRBV15 once TGTGCCACCAGCAGTTTGCAACAGGGAATCAATCAGCCCCAGCATTTT CATSSLQQGINQPQHF
TRBD2 TRBJ2-1 TRBV18 NA TGTGCCAGCTCACTCCCAAGCGGGGCCCAGGTTGAGCAGTTCTTC CASSLPSGAQVEQFF
NA TRBJ2-1 TRBV7-9 NA TGTGCCAGCAGCTCCGCGGGACTGAGGACCTACAATGAGCAGTTCTTC CASSSAGLRTYNEQFF
NA TRBJ2-5 TRBV3-1/TRBV3-2 NA TGTGCCAGCAGCCAAGAGGTGCACAAGACCCAGTACTTC CASSQEVHKTQYF